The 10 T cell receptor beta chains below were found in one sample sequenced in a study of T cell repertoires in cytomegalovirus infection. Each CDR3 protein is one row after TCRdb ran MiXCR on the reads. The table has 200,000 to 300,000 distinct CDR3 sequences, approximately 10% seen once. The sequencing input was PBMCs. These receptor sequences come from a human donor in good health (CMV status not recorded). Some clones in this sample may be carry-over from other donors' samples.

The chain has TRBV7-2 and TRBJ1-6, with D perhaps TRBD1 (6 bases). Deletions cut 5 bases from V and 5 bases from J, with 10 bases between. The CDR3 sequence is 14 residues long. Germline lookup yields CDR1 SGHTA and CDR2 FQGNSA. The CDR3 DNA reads TGTGCCAGCAGCCCTGGACAGCATAATTCACCCCTCCACTTT. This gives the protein CASSPGQHNSPLHF.

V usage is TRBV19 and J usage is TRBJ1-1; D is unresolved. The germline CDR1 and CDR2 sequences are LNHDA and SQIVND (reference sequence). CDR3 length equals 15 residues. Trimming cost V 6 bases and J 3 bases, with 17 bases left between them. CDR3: CASRPYPSWDTEAFF. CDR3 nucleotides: TGTGCCAGTAGACCCTACCCCTCTTGGGACACTGAAGCTTTCTTT.

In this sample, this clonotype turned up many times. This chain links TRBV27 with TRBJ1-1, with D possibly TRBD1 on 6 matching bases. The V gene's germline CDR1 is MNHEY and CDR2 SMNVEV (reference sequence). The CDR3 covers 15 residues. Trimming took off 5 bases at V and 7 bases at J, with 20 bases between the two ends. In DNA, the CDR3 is TGTGCCAGCAGTCCTTACCCGACAGGAAGTGGTGAAGCTTTCTTT. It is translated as CASSPYPTGSGEAFF.

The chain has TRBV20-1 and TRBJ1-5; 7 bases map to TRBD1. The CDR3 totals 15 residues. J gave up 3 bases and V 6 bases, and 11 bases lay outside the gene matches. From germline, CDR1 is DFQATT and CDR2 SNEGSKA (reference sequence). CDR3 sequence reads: CSAQGGQTPNQPQHF. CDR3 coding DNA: TGCAGTGCCCAAGGGGGACAGACCCCCAATCAGCCCCAGCATTTT.

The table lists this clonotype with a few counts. CDR3 sequence (DNA): TGCAGTGCTAGACCAAGGTACCTTCAAGCTTTCTTT. This sequence encodes CSARPRYLQAFF. The rearrangement links TRBV20-1 to TRBJ1-1; D ambiguous. CDR3 length: 12 residues. From germline, CDR1 is DFQATT and CDR2 SNEGSKA (reference sequence). V lost 2 bases and J 9 bases, leaving 13 bases between the germline ends.

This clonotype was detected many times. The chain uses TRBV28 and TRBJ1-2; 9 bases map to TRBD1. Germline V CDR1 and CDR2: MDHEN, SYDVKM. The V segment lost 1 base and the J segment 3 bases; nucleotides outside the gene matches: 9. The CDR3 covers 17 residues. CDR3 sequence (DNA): TGTGCCAGCAGTTTATCCCTCTCGGGACAGGGTTACTATGGCTACACCTTC. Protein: CASSLSLSGQGYYGYTF.

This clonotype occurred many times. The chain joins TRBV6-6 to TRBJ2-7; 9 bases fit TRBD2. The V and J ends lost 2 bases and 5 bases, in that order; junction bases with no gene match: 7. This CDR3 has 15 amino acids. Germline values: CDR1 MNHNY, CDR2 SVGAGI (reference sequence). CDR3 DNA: TGTGCCAGCAGTTACCGGGCTAGCGGGAACCACGAGCAGTACTTC. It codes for CASSYRASGNHEQYF.

The CDR3 sequence is CASSFLVSFSGNTIYF. The CDR3 region has the DNA TGTGCCAGCAGCTTTTTGGTCTCCTTCTCTGGAAACACCATATATTTT. The chain carries TRBV7-9 and TRBJ1-3; no firm D call. This CDR3 region has 16 residues. The V gene's germline CDR1 is SEHNR and CDR2 FQNEAQ (reference sequence). With 3 bases removed from V and 0 bases from J, the gap between germline ends came to 12 bases.

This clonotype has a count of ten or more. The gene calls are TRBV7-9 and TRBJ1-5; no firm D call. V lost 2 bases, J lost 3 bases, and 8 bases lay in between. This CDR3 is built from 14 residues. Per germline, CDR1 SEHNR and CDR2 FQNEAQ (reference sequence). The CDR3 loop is CASSLIGDNQPQHF. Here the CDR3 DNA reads TGTGCCAGCAGCTTAATCGGAGACAATCAGCCCCAGCATTTT.

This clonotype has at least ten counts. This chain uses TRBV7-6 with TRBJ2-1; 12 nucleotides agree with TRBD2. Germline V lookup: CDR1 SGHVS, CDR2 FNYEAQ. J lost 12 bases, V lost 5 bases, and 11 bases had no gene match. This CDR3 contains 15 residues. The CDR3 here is CASSPASGRAQGQFF. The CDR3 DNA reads TGTGCCAGCAGCCCCGCTAGCGGGAGGGCCCAGGGGCAGTTCTTC.